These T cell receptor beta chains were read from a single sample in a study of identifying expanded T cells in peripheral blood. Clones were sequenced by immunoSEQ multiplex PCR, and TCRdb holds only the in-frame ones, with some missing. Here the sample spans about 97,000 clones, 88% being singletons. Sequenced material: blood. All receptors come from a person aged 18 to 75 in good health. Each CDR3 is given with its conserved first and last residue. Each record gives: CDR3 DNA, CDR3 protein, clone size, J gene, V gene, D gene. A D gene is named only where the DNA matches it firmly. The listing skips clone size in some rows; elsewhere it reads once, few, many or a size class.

CDR3 DNA: TGTGCCAGCAGCCAGTTTGGGGGGCAGGCCGGGGAGCTGTTTTTT; CDR3 protein: CASSQFGGQAGELFF; clone size: -; J gene: TRBJ2-2; V gene: TRBV4-2; D gene: -
CDR3 DNA: TGTGCCAGCAGTGAAGGGGATTCACCCCTCCACTTT; CDR3 protein: CASSEGDSPLHF; clone size: many; J gene: TRBJ1-6; V gene: TRBV25-1; D gene: -
CDR3 DNA: TGTGCCAGCAGCCCTAGGACCCGCTATGGCTACACCTTC; CDR3 protein: CASSPRTRYGYTF; clone size: -; J gene: TRBJ1-2; V gene: TRBV9; D gene: -
CDR3 DNA: TGTGCCAGCACCTCTTCACGCTACGAGCAGTACTTC; CDR3 protein: CASTSSRYEQYF; clone size: -; J gene: TRBJ2-7; V gene: TRBV28; D gene: -
CDR3 DNA: TGTGCCAGCCACCGGGGGGGACAGGGGAATGAGCAGTTCTTC; CDR3 protein: CASHRGGQGNEQFF; clone size: -; J gene: TRBJ2-1; V gene: TRBV5-4; D gene: TRBD1
CDR3 DNA: TGTGCCAGCAGCTTGGTAGGCTACGAGCAGTACTTC; CDR3 protein: CASSLVGYEQYF; clone size: -; J gene: TRBJ2-7; V gene: TRBV5-4; D gene: -
CDR3 DNA: TGTGCCAGCAGCCCAGGGTCTGGGTATGGCTACACCTTC; CDR3 protein: CASSPGSGYGYTF; clone size: -; J gene: TRBJ1-2; V gene: TRBV9; D gene: -
CDR3 DNA: TGTGCCAGTAGTATGGGAGACCCTGCAGATACGCAGTATTTT; CDR3 protein: CASSMGDPADTQYF; clone size: -; J gene: TRBJ2-3; V gene: TRBV19; D gene: -
CDR3 DNA: TGTGCCATCAGTGAGTCGTCTAACACTGAAGCTTTCTTT; CDR3 protein: CAISESSNTEAFF; clone size: -; J gene: TRBJ1-1; V gene: TRBV10-3; D gene: -
CDR3 DNA: TGTGCCAGCAGCCCCAGATCCGGCTCTAGCCTGAGCACAGATACGCAGTATTTT; CDR3 protein: CASSPRSGSSLSTDTQYF; clone size: once; J gene: TRBJ2-3; V gene: TRBV11-2; D gene: -
CDR3 DNA: TGTGCCAGCAGTGGACAGGTGGGGAAGGCCTACAATGAGCAGTTCTTC; CDR3 protein: CASSGQVGKAYNEQFF; clone size: -; J gene: TRBJ2-1; V gene: TRBV28; D gene: TRBD1
CDR3 DNA: TGTGCCAGCAGCTCGCAATCGAACACTGAAGCTTTCTTT; CDR3 protein: CASSSQSNTEAFF; clone size: -; J gene: TRBJ1-1; V gene: TRBV7-2; D gene: -
CDR3 DNA: TGTGCCATCAGTGAACGATCCGGGACAGGTCTTAGGGAGCAGTACTTC; CDR3 protein: CAISERSGTGLREQYF; clone size: -; J gene: TRBJ2-7; V gene: TRBV10-3; D gene: TRBD1
CDR3 DNA: TGTGCCAGCAGCCAATACAGGGGGCGCGTTTACGAGCAGTACTTC; CDR3 protein: CASSQYRGRVYEQYF; clone size: -; J gene: TRBJ2-7; V gene: TRBV14; D gene: TRBD1
CDR3 DNA: TGTGCCAGCAGTGAAACAGGGGGTAATGAAAAACTGTTTTTT; CDR3 protein: CASSETGGNEKLFF; clone size: -; J gene: TRBJ1-4; V gene: TRBV6-1; D gene: TRBD1
CDR3 DNA: TGTGCCAGCTCACCAAGCGGAGGATCGAACCCCTACGAGCAGTACTTC; CDR3 protein: CASSPSGGSNPYEQYF; clone size: few; J gene: TRBJ2-7; V gene: TRBV18; D gene: -
CDR3 DNA: TGTGCCAGCAGCTTAGGGACGGCAGGCAGTCCCCGGGGCTACACCTTC; CDR3 protein: CASSLGTAGSPRGYTF; clone size: -; J gene: TRBJ1-2; V gene: TRBV7-9; D gene: -
CDR3 DNA: TGTGCCAGCAGCTCAGGGGGCAGTAACCCCTCTCTCTCTGGAAACACCATATATTTT; CDR3 protein: CASSSGGSNPSLSGNTIYF; clone size: -; J gene: TRBJ1-3; V gene: TRBV7-9; D gene: TRBD1
CDR3 DNA: TGTGCCAGCAGCTCGGCAGGGGGCACAGATACGCAGTATTTT; CDR3 protein: CASSSAGGTDTQYF; clone size: -; J gene: TRBJ2-3; V gene: TRBV7-9; D gene: -
CDR3 DNA: TGTGCCAGCAGTGCCGGGTCGGGAAACACCATATATTTT; CDR3 protein: CASSAGSGNTIYF; clone size: few; J gene: TRBJ1-3; V gene: TRBV2; D gene: -
CDR3 DNA: TGCGCCAGCAGCTTCCTAGGGGCAAATATCGGGGCCAACGTCCTGACTTTC; CDR3 protein: CASSFLGANIGANVLTF; clone size: -; J gene: TRBJ2-6; V gene: TRBV5-1; D gene: -
CDR3 DNA: TGTGCCAGCAGTACTATAAGGGGGCTTGCGTCCTACGAGCAGTACTTC; CDR3 protein: CASSTIRGLASYEQYF; clone size: -; J gene: TRBJ2-7; V gene: TRBV11-2; D gene: TRBD1
CDR3 DNA: TGCGCCAGCAGCCCTCTCCGGGGACTAGGGGCTGAAGCTTTCTTT; CDR3 protein: CASSPLRGLGAEAFF; clone size: -; J gene: TRBJ1-1; V gene: TRBV5-1; D gene: -
CDR3 DNA: TGTGCCAGCAGTGACTCCTATAGTGGGAATCAGCCCCAGCATTTT; CDR3 protein: CASSDSYSGNQPQHF; clone size: -; J gene: TRBJ1-5; V gene: TRBV6-4; D gene: -
CDR3 DNA: TGTGCCAGCAGCTCCCGCGGGGGCGGAATAACAGATACGCAGTATTTT; CDR3 protein: CASSSRGGGITDTQYF; clone size: -; J gene: TRBJ2-3; V gene: TRBV7-9; D gene: -
CDR3 DNA: TGTGCCAGCAGTACCCAGGGGATCTCGGACGAGCAGTACTTC; CDR3 protein: CASSTQGISDEQYF; clone size: -; J gene: TRBJ2-7; V gene: TRBV28; D gene: -
CDR3 DNA: TGTGCCAGTAGTATGCCGATGGGGTCCCCGGGACTCCTGAACACTGAAGCTTTCTTT; CDR3 protein: CASSMPMGSPGLLNTEAFF; clone size: -; J gene: TRBJ1-1; V gene: TRBV19; D gene: -
CDR3 DNA: TGCGCCAATAGCCCCAGTTCCACCGGGGAGCTGTTTTTT; CDR3 protein: CANSPSSTGELFF; clone size: -; J gene: TRBJ2-2; V gene: TRBV29-1; D gene: -
CDR3 DNA: TGTGCCAGCAGTGCGGCGTCGGACAGGGGGCGATGGGAGCAGTACTTC; CDR3 protein: CASSAASDRGRWEQYF; clone size: -; J gene: TRBJ2-7; V gene: TRBV6-1; D gene: TRBD1
CDR3 DNA: TGTGCCAGCAGCTCCGGACAGCTCACTGTCAGTGAGCAGTTCTTC; CDR3 protein: CASSSGQLTVSEQFF; clone size: -; J gene: TRBJ2-1; V gene: TRBV7-2; D gene: -